The clone carrying this T cell receptor beta chain has more than one count but fewer than ten. TCRdb redid the calling of the 5' RACE reads with MiXCR, one entry per CDR3 protein. Of 150,000 to 200,000 distinct CDR3 sequences listed, 10% to 15% were seen once; the top ten hold approximately 3.4%. The V end was cut by 3 bases, the J end by 1 base, with 11 bases between. Germline V CDR1 and CDR2: SGHDT, YYEEEE. The CDR3 sequence is 15 residues long. The data were obtained in a study of T-cell memory formation after mild COVID-19. Overall study context: TCR clusters mostly belonged to single donors.

Sequenced input: PBMCs or a T cell subset sorted from them (not recorded which). This clonotype was sampled from a man younger than 35 who had mild COVID-19 (a few samples of this study predate the infection). Cell type and time point are not known. The chain uses TRBV5-6 and TRBJ1-5; D is perhaps TRBD1 (6 bases). Written as DNA, the CDR3 is TGTGCCAGCAGCTGGGCAGGGGAGAGCAATCAGCCCCAGCATTTT. It codes for CASSWAGESNQPQHF.